This T cell receptor beta chain was sequenced in a study of cytomegalovirus exposure and HLA in healthy donors. With 60 Vbeta and 13 Jbeta primers, the PCR was carried out. Data came from immunoSEQ multiplex PCR; TCRdb stores just in-frame clones and leaves some out. Its table lists tens of thousands of clones. The CDR3 is 14 amino acids. Trimming pared 2 bases from V and 1 base from J, leaving 9 bases between. Germline V lookup: CDR1 KGHSH, CDR2 LQKENI. A note on this clone: Its antigen is not identified.

Findings of the study overall: Reports indicate that TCR beta sequences accurately predicted the HLA-A and HLA-B alleles of most subjects. Reportedly, fewer N-insertions than the approximately 700-donor mean appeared in an Asian-associated ancestry cluster in a later analysis.

The TCR sequence derives from a woman aged 55-69 years in good health and CMV-seronegative. The sample taken for sequencing was PBMCs. The genes are TRBV18 and TRBJ2-7; D is possibly TRBD1 (5 bases). The CDR3 spells CASSPGASSYEQYF. The CDR3 DNA sequence: TGTGCCAGCTCACCAGGGGCGAGTTCCTACGAGCAGTACTTC.